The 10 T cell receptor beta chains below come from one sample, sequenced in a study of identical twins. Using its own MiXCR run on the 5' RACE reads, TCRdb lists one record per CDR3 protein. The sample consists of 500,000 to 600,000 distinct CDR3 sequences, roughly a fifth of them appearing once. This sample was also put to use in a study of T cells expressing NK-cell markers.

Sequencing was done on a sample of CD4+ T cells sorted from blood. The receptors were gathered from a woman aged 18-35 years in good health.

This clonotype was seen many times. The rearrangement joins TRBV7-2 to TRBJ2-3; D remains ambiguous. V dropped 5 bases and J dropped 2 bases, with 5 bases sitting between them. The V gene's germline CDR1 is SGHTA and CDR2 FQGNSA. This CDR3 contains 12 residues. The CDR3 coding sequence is TGTGCCAGCAGCCCAATCACAGATACGCAGTATTTT. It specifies CASSPITDTQYF.

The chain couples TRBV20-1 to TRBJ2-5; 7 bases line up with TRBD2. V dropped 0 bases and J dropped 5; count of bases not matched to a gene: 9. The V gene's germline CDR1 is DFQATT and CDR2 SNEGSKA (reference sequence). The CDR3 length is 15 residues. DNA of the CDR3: TGCAGTGCTAGAGATGGGGCGGGGGTCGGGGAGACCCAGTACTTC. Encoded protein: CSARDGAGVGETQYF.

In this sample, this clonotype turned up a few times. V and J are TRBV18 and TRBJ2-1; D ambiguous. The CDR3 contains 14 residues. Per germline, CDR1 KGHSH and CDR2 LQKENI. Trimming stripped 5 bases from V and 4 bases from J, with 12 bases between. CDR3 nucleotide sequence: TGTGCCAGCTCATCGCCAGAACTTTACAATGAGCAGTTCTTC. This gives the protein CASSSPELYNEQFF.

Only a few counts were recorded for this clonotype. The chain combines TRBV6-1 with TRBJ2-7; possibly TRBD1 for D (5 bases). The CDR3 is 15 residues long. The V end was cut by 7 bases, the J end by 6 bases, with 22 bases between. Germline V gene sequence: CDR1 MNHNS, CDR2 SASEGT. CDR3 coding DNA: TGTGCCAGCAAGCCTCCGGGCAGGGTGTCGACCGAGCAGTACTTC. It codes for CASKPPGRVSTEQYF.

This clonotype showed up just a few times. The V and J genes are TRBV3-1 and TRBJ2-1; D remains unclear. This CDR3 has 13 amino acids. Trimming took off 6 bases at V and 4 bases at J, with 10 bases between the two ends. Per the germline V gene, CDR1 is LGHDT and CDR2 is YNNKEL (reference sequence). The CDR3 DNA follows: TGTGCCAGCAGACAACGGACGTACAATGAGCAGTTCTTC. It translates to CASRQRTYNEQFF.

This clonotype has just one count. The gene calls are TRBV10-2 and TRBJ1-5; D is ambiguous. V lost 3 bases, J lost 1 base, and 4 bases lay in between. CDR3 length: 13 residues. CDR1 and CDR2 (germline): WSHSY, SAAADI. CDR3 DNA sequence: TGCGCCAGCAGTGAACAGAGCAATCAGCCCCAGCATTTT. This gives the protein CASSEQSNQPQHF.

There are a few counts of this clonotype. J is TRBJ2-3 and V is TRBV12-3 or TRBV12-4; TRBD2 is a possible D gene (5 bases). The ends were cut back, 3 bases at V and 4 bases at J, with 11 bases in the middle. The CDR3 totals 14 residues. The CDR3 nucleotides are TGTGCCAGCAGTTTCCCGTGGAGGCCAGATACGCAGTATTTT. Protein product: CASSFPWRPDTQYF.

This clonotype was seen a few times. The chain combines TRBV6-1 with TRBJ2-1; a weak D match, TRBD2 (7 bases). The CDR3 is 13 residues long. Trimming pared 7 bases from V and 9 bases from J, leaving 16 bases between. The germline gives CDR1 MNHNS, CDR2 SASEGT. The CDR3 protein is CASTPTRGGEQFF. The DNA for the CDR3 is TGTGCCAGCACCCCGACTAGGGGGGGTGAGCAGTTCTTC.

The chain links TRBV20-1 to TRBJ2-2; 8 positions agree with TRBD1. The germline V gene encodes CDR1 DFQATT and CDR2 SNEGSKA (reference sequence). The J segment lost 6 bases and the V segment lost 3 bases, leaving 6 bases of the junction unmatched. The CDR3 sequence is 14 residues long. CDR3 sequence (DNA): TGCAGTGCTAGTTTCAGGGGGCTCCCCGGGGAGCTGTTTTTT. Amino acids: CSASFRGLPGELFF.

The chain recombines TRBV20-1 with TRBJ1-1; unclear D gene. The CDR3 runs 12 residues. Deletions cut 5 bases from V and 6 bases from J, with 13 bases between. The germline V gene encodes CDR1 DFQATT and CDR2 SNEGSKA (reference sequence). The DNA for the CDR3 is TGCAGTGCTCGGACGGCGACGGCTGAAGCTTTCTTT. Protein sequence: CSARTATAEAFF.